The T cell receptor (beta chain) under discussion was sequenced for a study of control samples from healthy donors and cancer patients (TCRdb year 2020). CDR1 is given as SGDLS and CDR2 as YYNGEE, both from the germline V gene. V is clipped by 4 bases and J by 4 bases, and the sequence between their germline boundaries is 5 bases long. Taken from cysteine to phenylalanine, the CDR3 has 12 residues. CDR3 DNA only is kept here, 36 bases in frame from base 1. The receptor library was made with the immunoSEQ multiplex PCR assay. TCRdb mirrors the immuneACCESS table, restricted to in-frame sequences. Some clones are absent from its copies; in checked studies, under half trace to an unresolved V gene, and the reason for the others is unknown. Counted in this sample were roughly 130,000 clones; less than 95% of them appeared once. The ten largest account for 3.6% of the sample. As for this clone: The antigen it binds to is not known. There are no base qualities to consult, and no much larger clone falls within one base.

The origin of this receptor is a man aged 25 to 40 in good health. Rearrangement joined TRBV9 to TRBJ2-2; there is no confident call for the D gene. Sequenced input: blood. This receptor has the CDR3 CASSPLTGELFF. The DNA is as follows: TGTGCCAGCAGCCCCCTCACCGGGGAGCTGTTTTTT.